This T cell receptor (beta chain) was recorded in a study of CD8 T cells in Susac syndrome. The CDR3 spans 14 residues. Deletions cut 5 bases from V and 0 bases from J, with 9 bases between. Random hexamers were used to reverse transcribe the RNA input (roughly 0.5 to 1 ug). Coverage of TCR beta CDR3 amplification by immunoSEQ multiplex PCR extended to 54 Vbeta and 13 Jbeta. TCRdb ran MiXCR on the immunoSEQ multiplex PCR reads and lists one entry per CDR3 protein. The sample contains about 150,000 distinct CDR3 sequences, 95% to 96% of which appear only once. The rearrangement links TRBV12-3 or TRBV12-4 to TRBJ2-3; D remains unclear. The source is a human donor with multiple sclerosis. Sequencing used CD8+ T cells from PBMCs. Here the CDR3 DNA reads TGTGCCAGCAGTGAATCTACTAGCACAGATACGCAGTATTTT. Protein: CASSESTSTDTQYF.